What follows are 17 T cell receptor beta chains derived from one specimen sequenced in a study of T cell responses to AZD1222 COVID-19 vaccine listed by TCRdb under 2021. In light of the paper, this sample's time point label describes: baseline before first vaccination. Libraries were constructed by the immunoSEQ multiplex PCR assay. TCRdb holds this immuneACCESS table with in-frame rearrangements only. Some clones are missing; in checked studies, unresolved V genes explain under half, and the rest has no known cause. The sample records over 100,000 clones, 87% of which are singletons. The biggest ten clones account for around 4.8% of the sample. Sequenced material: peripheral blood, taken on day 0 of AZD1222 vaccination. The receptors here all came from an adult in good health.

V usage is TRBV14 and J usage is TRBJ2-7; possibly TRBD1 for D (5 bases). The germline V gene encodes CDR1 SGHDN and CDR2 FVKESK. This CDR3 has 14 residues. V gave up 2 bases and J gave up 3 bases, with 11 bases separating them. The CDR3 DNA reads TGTGCCAGCAGCCAAAGGGGCGACCACTACGAGCAGTACTTC. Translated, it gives CASSQRGDHYEQYF. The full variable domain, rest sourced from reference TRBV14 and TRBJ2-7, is EAGVTQFPSHSVIEKGQTVTLRCDPISGHDNLYWYRRVMGKEIKFLLHFVKESKQDESGMPNNRFLAERTGGTYSTLKVQPAELEDSGVYFCASSQRGDHYEQYFGPGTRLTVT.

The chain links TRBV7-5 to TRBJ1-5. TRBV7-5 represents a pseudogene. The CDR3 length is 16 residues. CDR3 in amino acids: CVRSNHLQQSNQPQHF. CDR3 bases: TGTGTCAGAAGCAACCACCTCCAGCAAAGCAATCAGCCCCAGCATTTT.

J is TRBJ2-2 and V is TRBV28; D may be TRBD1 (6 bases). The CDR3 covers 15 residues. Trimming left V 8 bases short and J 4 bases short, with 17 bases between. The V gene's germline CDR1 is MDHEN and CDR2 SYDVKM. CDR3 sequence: CASSMGHLGTGELFF. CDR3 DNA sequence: TGTGCCAGCTCGATGGGACATCTAGGCACCGGGGAGCTGTTTTTT.

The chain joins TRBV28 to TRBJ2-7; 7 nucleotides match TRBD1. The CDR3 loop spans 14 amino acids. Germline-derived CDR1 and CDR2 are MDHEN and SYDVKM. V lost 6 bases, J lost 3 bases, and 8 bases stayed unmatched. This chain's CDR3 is CASRSTGQGYEQYF. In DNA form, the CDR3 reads TGTGCCAGCAGGTCGACAGGGCAGGGCTACGAGCAGTACTTC.

CDR3 bases: TGTGCCAGCAGTGATGACAGGGTATCCTACAATGAGCAGTTCTTC. The encoded protein is CASSDDRVSYNEQFF. V gene TRBV6-1 combines with J gene TRBJ2-1; 7 nucleotides agree with TRBD1. The CDR3 contains 15 residues. With 3 bases clipped from V and 1 base from J, the junction kept 3 bases outside the gene matches. Germline V CDR1 and CDR2: MNHNS, SASEGT.

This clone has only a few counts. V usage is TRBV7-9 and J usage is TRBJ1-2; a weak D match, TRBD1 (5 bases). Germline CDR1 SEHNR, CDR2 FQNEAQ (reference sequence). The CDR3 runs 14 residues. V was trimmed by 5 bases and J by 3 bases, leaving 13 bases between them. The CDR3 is CASSPQRGDYGYTF. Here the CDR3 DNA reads TGTGCCAGCAGCCCTCAGAGGGGAGACTATGGCTACACCTTC.

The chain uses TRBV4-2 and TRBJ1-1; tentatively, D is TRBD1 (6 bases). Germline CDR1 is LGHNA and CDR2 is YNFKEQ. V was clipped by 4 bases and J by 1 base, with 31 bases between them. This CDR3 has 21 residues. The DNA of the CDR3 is TGTGCCAGCAGCCCTTCGTGGGTGTCGGGGGGGCCTTTTGTCGGGAACACTGAAGCTTTCTTT. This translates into CASSPSWVSGGPFVGNTEAFF.

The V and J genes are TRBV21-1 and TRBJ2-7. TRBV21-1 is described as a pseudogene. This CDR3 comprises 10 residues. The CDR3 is CASNPRRQYF. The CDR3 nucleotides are TGTGCCAGCAACCCCCGAAGGCAGTACTTC.

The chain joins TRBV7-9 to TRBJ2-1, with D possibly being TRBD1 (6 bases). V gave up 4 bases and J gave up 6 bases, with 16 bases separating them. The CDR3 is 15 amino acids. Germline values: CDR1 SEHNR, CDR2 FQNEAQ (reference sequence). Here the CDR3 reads CASSSHVRQANEQFF. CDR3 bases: TGTGCCAGCAGCTCCCATGTTCGACAGGCCAATGAGCAGTTCTTC.

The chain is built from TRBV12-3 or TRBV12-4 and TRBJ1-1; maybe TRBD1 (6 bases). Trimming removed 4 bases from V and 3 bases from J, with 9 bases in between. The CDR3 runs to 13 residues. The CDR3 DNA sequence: TGTGCCAGCAGTTCAGGGGCGGACACTGAAGCTTTCTTT. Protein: CASSSGADTEAFF.

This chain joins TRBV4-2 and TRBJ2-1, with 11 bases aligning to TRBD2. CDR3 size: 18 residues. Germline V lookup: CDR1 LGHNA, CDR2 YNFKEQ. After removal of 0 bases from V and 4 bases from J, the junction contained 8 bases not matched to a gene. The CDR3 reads CASSQDLAGGPIYNEQFF. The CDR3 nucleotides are TGTGCCAGCAGCCAAGACCTAGCGGGAGGCCCCATATACAATGAGCAGTTCTTC.

The CDR3 DNA reads TGTGCCAGCAGCCTCTGGGCCGGGGGTTCACCCCTCCACTTT. Amino acids: CASSLWAGGSPLHF. The V call is TRBV9, the J call TRBJ1-6, with TRBD1 as a possible D gene (5 bases). The CDR3 totals 14 residues. V lost 4 bases to trimming and J lost 9 bases, with 14 bases between them. Germline CDR1 and CDR2: SGDLS and YYNGEE.

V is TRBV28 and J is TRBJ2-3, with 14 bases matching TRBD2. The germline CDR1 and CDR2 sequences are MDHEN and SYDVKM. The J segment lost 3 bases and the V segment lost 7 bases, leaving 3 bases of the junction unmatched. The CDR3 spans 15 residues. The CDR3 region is CASTGLAGDTDTQYF. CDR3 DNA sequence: TGTGCCAGCACGGGACTAGCGGGAGATACAGATACGCAGTATTTT.

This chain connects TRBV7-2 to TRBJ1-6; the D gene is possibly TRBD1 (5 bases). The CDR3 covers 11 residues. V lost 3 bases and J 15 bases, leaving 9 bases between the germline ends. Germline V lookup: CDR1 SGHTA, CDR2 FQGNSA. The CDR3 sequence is CASSLLGVLHF. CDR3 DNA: TGTGCCAGCAGCTTGTTAGGGGTCCTCCACTTT. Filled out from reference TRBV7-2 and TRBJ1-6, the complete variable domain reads GAGVSQSPSNKVTEKGKDVELRCDPISGHTALYWYRQSLGQGLEFLIYFQGNSAPDKSGLPSDRFSAERTGGSVSTLTIQRTQQEDSAVYLCASSLLGVLHFGNGTRLTVT.

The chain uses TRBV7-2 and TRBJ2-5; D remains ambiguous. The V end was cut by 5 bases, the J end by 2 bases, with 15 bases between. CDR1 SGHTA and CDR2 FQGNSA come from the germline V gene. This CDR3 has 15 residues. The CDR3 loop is CASSQVGARQETQYF. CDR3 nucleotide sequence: TGTGCCAGCAGCCAAGTCGGAGCGAGACAAGAGACCCAGTACTTC.

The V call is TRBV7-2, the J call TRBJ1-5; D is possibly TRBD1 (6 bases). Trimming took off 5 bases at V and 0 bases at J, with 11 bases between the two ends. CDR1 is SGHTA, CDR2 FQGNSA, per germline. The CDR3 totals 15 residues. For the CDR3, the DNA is TGTGCCAGCAGCCCAGGGGTCTATAGCAATCAGCCCCAGCATTTT. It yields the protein CASSPGVYSNQPQHF.

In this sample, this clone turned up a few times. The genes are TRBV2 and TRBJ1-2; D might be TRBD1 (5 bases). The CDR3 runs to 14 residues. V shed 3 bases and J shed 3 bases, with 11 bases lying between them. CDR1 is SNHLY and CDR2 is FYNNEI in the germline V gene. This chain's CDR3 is CASSEGREDYGYTF. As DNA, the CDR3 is TGTGCCAGCAGTGAGGGCAGGGAAGACTATGGCTACACCTTC. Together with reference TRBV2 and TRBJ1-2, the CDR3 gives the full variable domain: EPEVTQTPSHQVTQMGQEVILRCVPISNHLYFYWYRQILGQKVEFLVSFYNNEISEKSEIFDDQFSVERPDGSNFTLKIRSTKLEDSAMYFCASSEGREDYGYTFGSGTRLTVV.